The 19 T cell receptor beta chains reported below all come from one sample, sequenced in a study of blood T cell repertoires in COVID-19. Data came from immunoSEQ multiplex PCR; TCRdb stores just in-frame clones and leaves some out. The sample lists 400,000 to 500,000 clones, around nine tenths occurring once. The sample consisted of PBMCs or T cells enriched from blood (not recorded which). Receptors originate from a woman between 18 and 29 years old who had been exposed to COVID-19.

The chain couples TRBV15 to TRBJ2-7, with TRBD1 identical over 7 bases. Germline CDR1 reads LNHNV; CDR2 reads YYDKDF (reference sequence). The CDR3 loop spans 15 amino acids. V was pared by 5 bases and J by 3 bases, with 10 bases of the junction left unmatched. CDR3 residues: CATSGQDRLGYEQYF. CDR3 DNA sequence: TGTGCCACCAGCGGACAGGACAGGCTCGGCTACGAGCAGTACTTC.

The V call is TRBV28, the J call TRBJ2-5; D possibly corresponds to TRBD1 (5 bases). V lost 4 bases to trimming and J lost 4 bases, with 7 bases between them. This CDR3 contains 12 residues. Germline-derived CDR1 and CDR2 are MDHEN and SYDVKM. This CDR3 reads CASSSGSETQYF. The DNA of the CDR3 is TGTGCCAGCAGTTCAGGGTCAGAGACCCAGTACTTC.

The J gene is TRBJ2-3, the V gene TRBV27; no firm D call. Germline values: CDR1 MNHEY, CDR2 SMNVEV (reference sequence). Trimming took 1 base from V and 0 from J, leaving 14 bases between them. The CDR3 consists of 17 residues. This chain's CDR3 is CASSLFGRVFSTDTQYF. The CDR3 DNA follows: TGTGCCAGCAGTTTATTTGGTCGGGTATTTAGCACAGATACGCAGTATTTT.

This clone was found once. The chain is built from TRBV14 and TRBJ1-2; D is undetermined. The germline gives CDR1 SGHDN, CDR2 FVKESK. The ends were cut back, 4 bases at V and 12 bases at J, with 15 bases in the middle. This CDR3 has 12 amino acids. The CDR3 DNA reads as TGTGCCAGCAGCCGTTTCGGGGAACTTCACACCTTC. As protein: CASSRFGELHTF. The full variable domain, in which reference TRBV14 and TRBJ1-2 provide the parts outside the CDR3, is EAGVTQFPSHSVIEKGQTVTLRCDPISGHDNLYWYRRVMGKEIKFLLHFVKESKQDESGMPNNRFLAERTGGTYSTLKVQPAELEDSGVYFCASSRFGELHTFGSGTRLTVV.

This rearrangement joins TRBV2 to TRBJ2-1, with TRBD2 matching over 12 bases. CDR3 length equals 15 residues. J gave up 7 bases and V 2 bases, and 3 bases lay outside the gene matches. Germline V lookup: CDR1 SNHLY, CDR2 FYNNEI. In DNA form, the CDR3 reads TGTGCCAGCAGTGAACGTACTAGCGGGAGGAATGAGCAGTTCTTC. Protein product: CASSERTSGRNEQFF.

V is TRBV4-3 and J is TRBJ2-1, with D perhaps TRBD1 (6 bases). The ends were cut back, 0 bases at V and 1 base at J, with 10 bases in the middle. This CDR3 has 16 amino acids. Germline V gene data show CDR1 as LGHNA and CDR2 as YSLEER. The CDR3 bases are TGCGCCAGCAGCCAAGAGACAGGAGTTTCCTACAATGAGCAGTTCTTC. Translation: CASSQETGVSYNEQFF.

This chain joins TRBV6-5 and TRBJ2-7; D remains unclear. Germline V lookup: CDR1 MNHEY, CDR2 SVGAGI. The CDR3 sequence is 12 residues long. The V gene lost 7 bases and the J gene lost 3 bases, with 10 bases spanning the gap. The CDR3 protein is CASISDYYEQYF. Here the CDR3 DNA reads TGTGCCAGCATCTCAGATTACTACGAGCAGTACTTC.

The chain employs TRBV27 and TRBJ2-6; D unclear. Trimming left V 4 bases short and J 1 base short, with 17 bases between. Germline lookup yields CDR1 MNHEY and CDR2 SMNVEV (reference sequence). This CDR3 comprises 18 residues. Written as DNA, the CDR3 is TGTGCCAGCAGTTCGAATCCGCCCGGGTTGTCTGGGGCCAACGTCCTGACTTTC. This encodes CASSSNPPGLSGANVLTF.

This chain uses TRBV18 with TRBJ2-1, with 12 bases matching TRBD1. CDR1 KGHSH and CDR2 LQKENI come from the germline V gene. V gave up 3 bases and J gave up 7 bases; unmatched junction bases: 7. This CDR3 region has 16 residues. The CDR3 DNA sequence: TGTGCCAGCTCACCCTCCGGGACAGGGGGCTGGAATGAGCAGTTCTTC. This encodes CASSPSGTGGWNEQFF.

J is TRBJ1-6 and V is TRBV14, with 7 bases that match TRBD1. Germline CDR1 reads SGHDN; CDR2 reads FVKESK. Trimming removed 0 bases from V and 4 bases from J; junction bases left unmatched: 6. This CDR3 comprises 17 residues. CDR3 in amino acids: CASSQDKGAWYNSPLHF. The CDR3 DNA follows: TGTGCCAGCAGCCAAGATAAGGGGGCCTGGTATAATTCACCCCTCCACTTT.

This chain uses TRBV13 with TRBJ1-1, with D possibly matching TRBD1 (5 bases). The CDR3 runs 12 residues. The V end was cut by 3 bases, the J end by 5 bases, with 7 bases between. In germline, CDR1 is PRHDT, CDR2 FYEKMQ (reference sequence). In DNA form, the CDR3 reads TGTGCCAGCAGCTTCAGGACAACTGAAGCTTTCTTT. Translating gives CASSFRTTEAFF.

The J gene is TRBJ2-1, the V gene TRBV19; D might be TRBD1 (5 bases). V was trimmed by 1 base and J by 7 bases, leaving 8 bases between them. This CDR3 has 13 amino acids. CDR1 is LNHDA and CDR2 is SQIVND in the germline V gene (reference sequence). The CDR3 is CASSIGKGNEQFF. The CDR3 nucleotides are TGTGCCAGTAGTATAGGAAAGGGGAATGAGCAGTTCTTC.

The rearrangement links TRBV5-1 to TRBJ2-7, with 15 bases fitting TRBD2. Germline trimming cut 0 bases from V and 4 bases from J; bases unmatched to any gene: 8. This CDR3 has 18 amino acids. Per the germline V gene, CDR1 is SGHRS and CDR2 is YFSETQ. The CDR3 sequence: CASSLVGLAGGRVYEQYF. Here the CDR3 DNA reads TGCGCCAGCAGCTTGGTGGGACTAGCGGGAGGAAGGGTTTACGAGCAGTACTTC.

This rearrangement joins TRBV11-2 to TRBJ2-7, with a possible D match to TRBD2 (5 bases). The CDR3 is 15 amino acids. V shed 0 bases and J shed 3 bases, with 12 bases lying between them. The germline CDR1 and CDR2 sequences are SGHAT and FQNNGV. Written as DNA, the CDR3 is TGTGCCAGCAGCTTAGAGGATATGGGGAGCTACGAGCAGTACTTC. Encoded protein: CASSLEDMGSYEQYF.

The chain carries TRBV5-5 and TRBJ1-6, with D possibly TRBD1 on 6 matching bases. CDR3 length equals 16 residues. With 0 bases removed from V and 10 bases from J, the gap between germline ends came to 17 bases. CDR1 and CDR2 from the germline V gene are SGHKS and YYEKEE (reference sequence). The CDR3 DNA sequence: TGTGCCAGCAGCTTGGAAGTGGGGGCGGTAAGCTCACCCCTCCACTTT. This sequence encodes CASSLEVGAVSSPLHF.

The V and J genes are TRBV3-1 (or the pseudogene TRBV3-2) and TRBJ2-5, with 13 nucleotides matching TRBD2. The V gene end was trimmed by 3 bases and the J gene end by 2 bases; junction bases not matched to a gene: 3. The CDR3 has 16 amino acids. Looked up from germline, CDR1 is LGHDT and CDR2 is YNNKEL (reference sequence). The chain's CDR3 is CASSHGLAGEQETQYF. The CDR3 coding sequence is TGTGCCAGCAGCCACGGACTAGCGGGGGAACAAGAGACCCAGTACTTC.

The V call is TRBV7-6, the J call TRBJ1-4; weak D call: TRBD1 (6 bases). Trimming removed 5 bases at V and 6 bases at J, with 10 bases between. CDR3 length equals 13 residues. CDR1 and CDR2 from the germline V gene are SGHVS and FNYEAQ. DNA of the CDR3: TGTGCCAGCAGCGCGAACAGGGATGAAAAACTGTTTTTT. Residues: CASSANRDEKLFF.

Comments on this clone: The same CDR3 is also encoded by other DNA sequences in this sample. This rearrangement joins TRBV11-2 to TRBJ2-7; D is unresolved. CDR3 length: 12 amino acids. V dropped 3 bases and J dropped 3 bases, with 6 bases sitting between them. Germline CDR1 SGHAT, CDR2 FQNNGV. This CDR3 reads CASSFVSYEQYF. In DNA form, the CDR3 reads TGTGCCAGCAGCTTTGTCAGCTACGAGCAGTACTTC.

The chain joins TRBV19 to TRBJ2-1; TRBD1 agrees at 7 bases. Germline CDR1 is LNHDA and CDR2 is SQIVND (reference sequence). CDR3 length: 14 residues. Trimming cost V 3 bases and J 9 bases; bases outside gene matches: 8. The DNA for the CDR3 is TGTGCCAGTAGTATGGGAGTGACAGGGAGTGAGCAGTTCTTC. Amino acid sequence: CASSMGVTGSEQFF.